Many counts were recorded for the clone carrying this T cell receptor beta chain. No antigen is known for it. The V gene lost 4 bases and the J gene lost 5 bases, with 9 bases spanning the gap. The CDR3 consists of 13 residues. Germline V CDR1 and CDR2: SGHTA, FQGTGA. Time point: sample taken at primary tumor resection. No cell sorting; template was whole RNA from tumor, lung tissue or PBMC. The sample is drawn from a study of spatial heterogeneity in lung cancer. Whole-study findings and limits: In tumors, expanded intratumoral alpha and beta TCR counts tracked mutation counts.

Using its own MiXCR run on the 5' RACE reads, TCRdb lists one record per CDR3 protein. The data contain about 8,800 distinct CDR3 sequences, 4.5% of them singletons. The TCR originated in a female donor with early-stage non-small cell lung cancer. The J gene is TRBJ2-1, the V gene TRBV7-3, with unresolved D. Sequences were derived from lung tumor tissue, sampled at surgery. The CDR3 nucleotides read TGTGCCAGCAGCTCCGGATCCCACAATGAGCAGTTCTTC. It codes for CASSSGSHNEQFF.